This T cell receptor (beta chain) emerged from a study of blood T cells in healthy people across ages. Findings and caveats of the study: Expanded clonotype shifts may have been confounded, as the donors had an unknown CMV status.

This clonotype was recorded a few times. Its antigen remains unknown. The use of a sample-barcoded 5' primer and a J-beta primer mix characterized a second PCR of 7 to 11 cycles. One entry per CDR3 protein, called by TCRdb with MiXCR from the 5' RACE reads. Among around 780,000 distinct CDR3 sequences, under 30% were seen once, and the ten largest hold approximately 2.9%. CDR1 is SGHKS and CDR2 is YYEKEE in the germline V gene (reference sequence). The CDR3 loop spans 13 amino acids. V gave up 1 base and J gave up 15 bases; unmatched junction bases: 8. These data also formed part of another study, on T cells of mothers and their children.

The specimen sequenced was blood. J is TRBJ2-1 and V is TRBV5-5, with 9 bases aligning to TRBD2. This TCR was sampled from a boy aged 10-17 years in good health. The CDR3 loop is CASSLTAGGPPFF. CDR3 nucleotides: TGTGCCAGCAGCTTGACGGCGGGGGGGCCTCCGTTCTTC.